The clone carrying this TCR beta chain has only a few counts. Its antigen is not identified. PCR was performed a second time for about 7 to 12 cycles using a sample-barcoded 5' primer and a J-beta primer mix. Unique molecular identifiers of 12 random nucleotides labeled each cDNA. TCRdb processed the 5' RACE reads anew with MiXCR; each CDR3 protein has one entry. The data hold hundreds of thousands of distinct CDR3 sequences, with around 27% observed a single time. This record comes from a study of blood T cells in healthy people across ages. Trimming took 6 bases from V and 4 from J, leaving 18 bases between them. Germline V gene data show CDR1 as MNHNY and CDR2 as SVGAGI (reference sequence). The CDR3 has 16 amino acids. Notes on the study in general: A conclusive naive versus antigen-experienced comparison was prevented by the unsorted PBMCs.

These data also formed part of another study, on T cells of mothers and their children. This second report adds: Researchers report slightly higher, though non-significant, overlap in related mother-child pairs than in unrelated pairs.

The sequenced material came from blood. The receptor comes from a boy aged 2 to 10 in good health. The chain has TRBV6-6 and TRBJ1-4; D gene uncertain. CDR3: CASRKNKGYSNEKLFF. For the CDR3, the DNA is TGTGCCAGCAGAAAGAATAAGGGCTATAGTAATGAAAAACTGTTTTTT.